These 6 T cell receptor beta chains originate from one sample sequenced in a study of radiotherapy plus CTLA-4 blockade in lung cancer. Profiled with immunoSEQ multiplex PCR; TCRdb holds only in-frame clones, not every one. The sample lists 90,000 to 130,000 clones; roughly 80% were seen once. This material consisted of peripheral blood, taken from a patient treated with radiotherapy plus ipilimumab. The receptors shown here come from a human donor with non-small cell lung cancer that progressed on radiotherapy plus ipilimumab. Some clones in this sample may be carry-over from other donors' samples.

In DNA form, the CDR3 reads TGTGCCAGCAGCCTAGGGGAGAGGGGTCAGCCCCAGCATTTT. Translation gives CASSLGERGQPQHF. V and J are TRBV4-2 and TRBJ1-5, with a tentative D call TRBD1 (5 bases). This CDR3 has 14 residues. Per the germline V gene, CDR1 is LGHNA and CDR2 is YNFKEQ. V gave up 4 bases and J gave up 6 bases, with 13 bases separating them.

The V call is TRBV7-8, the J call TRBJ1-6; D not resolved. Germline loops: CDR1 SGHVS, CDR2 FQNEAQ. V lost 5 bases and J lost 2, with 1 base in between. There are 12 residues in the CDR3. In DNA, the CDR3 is TGTGCCAGCAGCACCTATAATTCACCCCTCCACTTT. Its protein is CASSTYNSPLHF.

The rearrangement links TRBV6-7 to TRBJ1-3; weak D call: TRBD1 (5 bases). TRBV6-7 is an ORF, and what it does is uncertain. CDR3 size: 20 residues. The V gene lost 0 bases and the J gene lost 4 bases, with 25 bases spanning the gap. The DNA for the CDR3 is TGTGCCAGCAGTTACTCCGGGGTGGACAAATTGGGCCTCAGAGGAAACACCATATATTTT. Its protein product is CASSYSGVDKLGLRGNTIYF.

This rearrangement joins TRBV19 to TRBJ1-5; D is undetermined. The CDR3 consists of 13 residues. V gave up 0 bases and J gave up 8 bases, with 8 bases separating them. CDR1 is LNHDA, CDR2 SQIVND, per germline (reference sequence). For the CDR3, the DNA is TGTGCCAGTAGTATAGATCGCTTGGAGCCCCAGCATTTT. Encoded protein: CASSIDRLEPQHF.

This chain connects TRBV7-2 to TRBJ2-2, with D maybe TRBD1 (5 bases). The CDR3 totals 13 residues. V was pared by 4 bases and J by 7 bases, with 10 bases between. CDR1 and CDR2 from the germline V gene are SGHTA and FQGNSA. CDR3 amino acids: CASSSTERGELFF. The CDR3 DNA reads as TGTGCCAGCAGCTCGACAGAGCGCGGGGAGCTGTTTTTT.

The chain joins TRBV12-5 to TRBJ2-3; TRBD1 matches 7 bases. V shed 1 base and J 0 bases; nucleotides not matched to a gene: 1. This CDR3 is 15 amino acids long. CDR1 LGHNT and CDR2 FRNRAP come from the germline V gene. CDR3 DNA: TGTGCTAGTGGTTTGGGGGACAGCAGCACAGATACGCAGTATTTT. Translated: CASGLGDSSTDTQYF.